The sequence of this TCR beta chain was determined in a study of cytomegalovirus exposure and HLA in healthy donors. The length of the CDR3 is 15 residues. V was pared by 7 bases and J by 0 bases, with 9 bases of the junction left unmatched. CDR1 MNHNS and CDR2 SASEGT come from the germline V gene. Findings and limits, study-wide: Associated with cytomegalovirus, according to the listing, were 150 to 200 TCR beta chains. In a later analysis, compared with equally common non-associated chains, HLA-associated beta chains were more expanded.

The PCR made use of 60 Vbeta and 13 Jbeta primers. This table comes from immunoSEQ multiplex PCR, and its TCRdb copy is limited to in-frame clones, with some not included. The table has approximately 74,000 clones, 60% to 80% seen once. Points on this clone: What it recognizes is unknown.

The J gene is TRBJ2-7, the V gene TRBV6-1, with 7 bases that match TRBD2. This TCR came from a woman aged 35 to 49 in good health and CMV-seronegative. Sequencing used PBMCs. In DNA form, the CDR3 reads TGTGCCAGCATTCACTCTAGCGGACACTCCTACGAGCAGTACTTC. As protein: CASIHSSGHSYEQYF.